A selection of T cell receptor beta chains follows, all from one sample in a study of molecular identifiers for immune sequencing clone quantification. Using its own MiXCR run on the PCR reads, TCRdb lists one record per CDR3 protein. The sample includes about 510,000 distinct CDR3 sequences, 20% to 25% of them seen just once. The sequencing input was naive CD8+ T cells from blood, with Jurkat cell RNA spiked in. All receptors derive from a human donor in good health. Some libraries in this study had Jurkat cell RNA spiked in. Both conserved end residues are trimmed from each CDR3.

J gene: TRBJ1-1
V gene: TRBV9
CDR3 protein: ASSAPGTGNTEAF

J gene: TRBJ2-7
V gene: TRBV10-3
CDR3 protein: AISLVGYEQY

J gene: TRBJ1-1
V gene: TRBV7-9
CDR3 protein: ASRRAREGNTEAF

J gene: TRBJ2-4
V gene: TRBV20-1
CDR3 protein: SATAGTVNIQY

J gene: TRBJ2-7
V gene: TRBV7-2
CDR3 protein: ASSPNNYTSYEQY

J gene: TRBJ2-1
V gene: TRBV4-1
CDR3 protein: ASSLTGFEQF

J gene: TRBJ1-1
V gene: TRBV3-1
CDR3 protein: ASSDRVGETEAF

J gene: TRBJ1-1
V gene: TRBV11-2
CDR3 protein: ASSLAQWNTEAF

J gene: TRBJ2-7
V gene: TRBV6-5
CDR3 protein: ASSTGTGLYEQY

J gene: TRBJ1-2
V gene: TRBV5-1
CDR3 protein: ASRTRQEANYGYT

J gene: TRBJ2-7
V gene: TRBV10-3
CDR3 protein: AITPTGQGYEQY